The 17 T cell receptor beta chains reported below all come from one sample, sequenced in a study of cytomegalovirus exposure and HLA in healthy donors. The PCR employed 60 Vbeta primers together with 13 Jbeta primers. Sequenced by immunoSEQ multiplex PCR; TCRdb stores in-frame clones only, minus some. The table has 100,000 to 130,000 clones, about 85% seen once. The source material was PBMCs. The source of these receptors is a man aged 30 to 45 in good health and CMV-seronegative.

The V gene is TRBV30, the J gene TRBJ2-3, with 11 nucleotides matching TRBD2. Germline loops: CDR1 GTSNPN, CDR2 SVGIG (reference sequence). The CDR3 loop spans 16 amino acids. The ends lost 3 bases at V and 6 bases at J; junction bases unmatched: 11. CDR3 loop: CAWSDRLAGSVDTQYF. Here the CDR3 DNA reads TGTGCCTGGAGCGATCGACTAGCGGGGTCCGTGGATACGCAGTATTTT.

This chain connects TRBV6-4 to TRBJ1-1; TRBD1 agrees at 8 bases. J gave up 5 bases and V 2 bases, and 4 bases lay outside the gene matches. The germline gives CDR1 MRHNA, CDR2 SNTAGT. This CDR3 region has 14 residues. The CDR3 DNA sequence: TGTGCCAGCAGTGACGGACAGGGAGGGACTGAAGCTTTCTTT. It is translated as CASSDGQGGTEAFF.

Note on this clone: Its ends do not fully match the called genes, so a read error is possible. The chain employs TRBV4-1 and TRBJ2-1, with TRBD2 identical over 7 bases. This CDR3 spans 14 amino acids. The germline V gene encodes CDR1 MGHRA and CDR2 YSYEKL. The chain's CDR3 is CASSPEPIGGGLIF. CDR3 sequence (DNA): TGCGCCAGCAGCCCAGAACCGATCGGCGGGGGACTCATCTTC.

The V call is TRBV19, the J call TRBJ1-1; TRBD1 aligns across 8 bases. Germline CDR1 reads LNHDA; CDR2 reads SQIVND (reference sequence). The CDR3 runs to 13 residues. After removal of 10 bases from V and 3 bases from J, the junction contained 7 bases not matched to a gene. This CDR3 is CATSPGGYTEAFF. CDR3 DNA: TGTGCCACTTCCCCAGGGGGCTACACTGAAGCTTTCTTT.

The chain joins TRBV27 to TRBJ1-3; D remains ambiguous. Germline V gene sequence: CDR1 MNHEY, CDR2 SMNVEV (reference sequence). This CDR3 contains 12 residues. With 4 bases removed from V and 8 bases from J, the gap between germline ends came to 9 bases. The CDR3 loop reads CASSSPADTIYF. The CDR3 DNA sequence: TGTGCCAGCAGTTCCCCGGCGGACACCATATATTTT.

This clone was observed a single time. Here the CDR3 DNA reads TGTGCCAGCAGCGGTGACAGCCTGCTGGGGACTGAAGCTTTCTTT. Encoded protein: CASSGDSLLGTEAFF. The genes are TRBV7-3 and TRBJ1-1; a possible D gene is TRBD1 (5 bases). There are 15 residues in the CDR3. CDR1 SGHTA and CDR2 FQGTGA come from the germline V gene. The V and J ends lost 5 bases and 5 bases respectively, with 18 bases between them.

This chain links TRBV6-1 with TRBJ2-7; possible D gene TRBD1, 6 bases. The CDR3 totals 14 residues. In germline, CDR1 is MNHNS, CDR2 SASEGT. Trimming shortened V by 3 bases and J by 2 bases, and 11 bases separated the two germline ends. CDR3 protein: CASSEAQGPYEQYF. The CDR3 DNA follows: TGTGCCAGCAGTGAGGCCCAGGGGCCCTACGAGCAGTACTTC.

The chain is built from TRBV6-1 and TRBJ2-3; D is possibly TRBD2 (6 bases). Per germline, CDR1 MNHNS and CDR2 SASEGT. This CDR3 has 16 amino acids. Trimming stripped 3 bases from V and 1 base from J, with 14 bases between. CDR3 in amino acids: CASSEILAAGTDTQYF. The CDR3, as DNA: TGTGCCAGCAGTGAGATACTAGCCGCCGGCACAGATACGCAGTATTTT.

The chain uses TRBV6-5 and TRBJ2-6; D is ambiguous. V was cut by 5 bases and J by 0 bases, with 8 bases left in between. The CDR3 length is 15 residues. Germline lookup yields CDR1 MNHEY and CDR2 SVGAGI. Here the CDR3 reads CASSQLYSGANVLTF. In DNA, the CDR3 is TGTGCCAGCAGTCAACTTTACTCTGGGGCCAACGTCCTGACTTTC.

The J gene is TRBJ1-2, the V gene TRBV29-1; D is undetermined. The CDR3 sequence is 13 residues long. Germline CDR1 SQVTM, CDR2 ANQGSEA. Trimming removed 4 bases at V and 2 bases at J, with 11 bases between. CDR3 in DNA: TGCAGCGTTGCTAGGCAGATGAACTATGGCTACACCTTC. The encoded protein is CSVARQMNYGYTF.

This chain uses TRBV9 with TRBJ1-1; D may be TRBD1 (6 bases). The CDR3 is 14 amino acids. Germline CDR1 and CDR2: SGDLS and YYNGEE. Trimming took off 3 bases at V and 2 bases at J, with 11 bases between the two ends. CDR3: CASSATGQNTEAFF. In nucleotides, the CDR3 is TGTGCCAGCAGCGCAACGGGACAAAACACTGAAGCTTTCTTT.

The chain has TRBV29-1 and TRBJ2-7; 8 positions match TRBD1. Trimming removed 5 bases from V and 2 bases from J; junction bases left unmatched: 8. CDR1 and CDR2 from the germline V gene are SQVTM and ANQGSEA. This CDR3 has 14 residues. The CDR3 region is CSVTRTGRPYEQYF. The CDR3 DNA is TGCAGCGTTACGAGGACAGGGCGACCCTACGAGCAGTACTTC.

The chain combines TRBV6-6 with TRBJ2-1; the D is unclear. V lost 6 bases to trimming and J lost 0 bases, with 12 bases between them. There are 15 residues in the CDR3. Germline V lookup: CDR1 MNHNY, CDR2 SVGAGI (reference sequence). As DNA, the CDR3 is TGTGCCAGCAGATCGACTGGTCTCTCCTACAATGAGCAGTTCTTC. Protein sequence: CASRSTGLSYNEQFF.

The CDR3 reads CASSLMGGLSAYF. For the CDR3, the DNA is TGTGCCAGCAGTTTAATGGGGGGGCTCTCCGCGTACTTC. V usage is TRBV27 and J usage is TRBJ2-5; possibly TRBD2 for D (7 bases). V was trimmed by 2 bases and J by 13 bases, leaving 17 bases between them. CDR1 is MNHEY and CDR2 is SMNVEV in the germline V gene (reference sequence). The CDR3 is 13 amino acids.

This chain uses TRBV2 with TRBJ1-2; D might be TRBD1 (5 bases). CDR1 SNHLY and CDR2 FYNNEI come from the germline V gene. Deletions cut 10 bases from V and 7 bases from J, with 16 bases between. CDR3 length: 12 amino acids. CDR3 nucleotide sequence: TGTGCCATCATGCGGGGGGGGAGTGGCTACACCTTC. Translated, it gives CAIMRGGSGYTF. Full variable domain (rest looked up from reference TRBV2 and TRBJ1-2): EPEVTQTPSHQVTQMGQEVILRCVPISNHLYFYWYRQILGQKVEFLVSFYNNEISEKSEIFDDQFSVERPDGSNFTLKIRSTKLEDSAMYFCAIMRGGSGYTFGSGTRLTVV.

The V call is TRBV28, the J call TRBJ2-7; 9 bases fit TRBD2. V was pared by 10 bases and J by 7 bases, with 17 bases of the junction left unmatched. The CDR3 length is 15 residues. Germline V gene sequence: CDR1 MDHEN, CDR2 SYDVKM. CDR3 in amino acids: CATIGAGGPNLEQYF. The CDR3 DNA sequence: TGTGCCACCATAGGGGCGGGAGGGCCAAACTTAGAGCAGTACTTC.

For the CDR3, the DNA is TGTGCCAGCAGTGAATTGGTGACAGGGGAGGAGGCGAACACTGAAGCTTTCTTT. It codes for CASSELVTGEEANTEAFF. The chain couples TRBV25-1 to TRBJ1-1, with 8 bases lining up with TRBD1. The germline gives CDR1 MGHDK, CDR2 SYGVNS. The CDR3 sequence is 18 residues long. Germline trimming cut 1 base from V and 1 base from J; bases unmatched to any gene: 11.